This T cell receptor (beta chain) was captured in a study of T cell responses to AZD1222 COVID-19 vaccine. About the research overall: Pooled in the analysis were second doses at about 4 or about 12 weeks.

Assay: immunoSEQ multiplex PCR; the TCRdb copy retains only in-frame clones and omits some. The table shows 100,000 to 120,000 clones, with 82% occurring only once. Looked up from germline, CDR1 is SGHVS and CDR2 is FQNEAQ. V was cut by 0 bases and J by 1 base, with 10 bases left in between. The CDR3 totals 16 residues. Of note for this clone: Its antigen remains unknown.

Study-level results: Distributed over spike, vaccine-associated CD4 TCRs predominated at 160-218 and 743-854. Recipients of AZD1222 seropositive at baseline numbered only 6 or 7. Unmutated regions of variants are reportedly targeted by nearly half of spike-specific TCRs.

The receptor was derived from an adult in good health. V gene TRBV7-8 combines with J gene TRBJ1-5, with TRBD1 as a possible D gene (5 bases). The specimen was peripheral blood, collected on day 0 of AZD1222 vaccination. CDR3 nucleotide sequence: TGTGCCAGCAGCTTAGCGAGGGGTCTCAGCAATCAGCCCCAGCATTTT. Encoded protein: CASSLARGLSNQPQHF. The variable domain in full, completed from reference TRBV7-8 and TRBJ1-5, reads GAGVSQSPRYKVAKRGQDVALRCDPISGHVSLFWYQQALGQGPEFLTYFQNEAQLDKSGLPSDRFFAERPEGSVSTLKIQRTQQEDSAVYLCASSLARGLSNQPQHFGDGTRLSIL.